The rows below give T cell receptor beta chains drawn from one sample of a study of shared clonotypes between healthy human individuals. TCRdb keeps only in-frame clones here, not all; method: immunoSEQ multiplex PCR. Of roughly 2,500,000 clones listed, roughly 93% are singletons. The material sequenced was naive CD4+ T cells from PBMCs. The receptor source for this set is a man aged 18 to 30 in good health. Some clones in this sample may be carry-over from other donors' samples. Both conserved end residues are part of each CDR3. The D gene is left open where the match is weak. Some rows have no size entry. The others give once, few or many, or a class for an expanded clone.

d_gene	abundance	len	v_gene	j_gene	CDR3nt	CDR3aa
-	-	14	TRBV6-5	TRBJ1-2	TGTGCCAGCAGTTCCCGGGACGGAAACTATGGCTACACCTTC	CASSSRDGNYGYTF
TRBD1	-	14	TRBV5-1	TRBJ1-4	TGCGCCAGCAGGCCACAGGGGACTAATGAAAAACTGTTTTTT	CASRPQGTNEKLFF
-	once	10	TRBV20-1	TRBJ1-2	TGCAGTCGAGCTAACTATGGCTACACCTTC	CSRANYGYTF
-	-	15	TRBV6-1	TRBJ2-7	TGTGCCAGCACCCAACTATGGACAGCCACCTACGAGCAGTACTTC	CASTQLWTATYEQYF
TRBD1	-	16	TRBV5-1	TRBJ2-7	TGCGCCAGCAGCGCCCCTCCGGGACAGGGAAGGGACGAGCAGTACTTC	CASSAPPGQGRDEQYF
-	-	11	TRBV6-5	TRBJ2-5	TGTGCCAGCAACCAAGGAGGGGCCCAGTACTTC	CASNQGGAQYF
TRBD1	-	15	TRBV25-1	TRBJ1-2	TGTGCCAGCAGTGATACCGGGACAGGGTTCTATGGCTACACCTTC	CASSDTGTGFYGYTF
TRBD2	-	16	TRBV5-1	TRBJ2-1	TGCGCCAGCAGCTTGCCTAGCGGGAATGCAGGCAATGAGCAGTTCTTC	CASSLPSGNAGNEQFF
-	-	14	TRBV18	TRBJ2-7	TGTGCCAGCTCACCGCAACAGGTTCCTAGCGAGCAGTACTTC	CASSPQQVPSEQYF
TRBD1	-	18	TRBV9	TRBJ2-1	TGTGCCAGCAGCGCCCCCACGGGACAGGGGAGCTCCTACAATGAGCAGTTCTTC	CASSAPTGQGSSYNEQFF
-	-	13	TRBV11-2	TRBJ2-7	TGTGCCAGCAGCCCCTGGACAGTCTACGAGCAGTACTTC	CASSPWTVYEQYF
-	-	14	TRBV2	TRBJ2-2	TGTGCCAGCAGGGACGGGTTGATCACCGGGGAGCTGTTTTTT	CASRDGLITGELFF
-	-	17	TRBV18	TRBJ1-5	TGTGCCAGCTCCCTGTCTAGGAACCCGGGAGTCAATCAGCCCCAGCATTTT	CASSLSRNPGVNQPQHF
-	-	13	TRBV30	TRBJ2-7	TGTGCCTGGACAAGAGGATCGTTTAACGAGCAGTACTTC	CAWTRGSFNEQYF
-	-	15	TRBV9	TRBJ2-1	TGTGCCAGCAGCTCAGAGGGAACCCGAGTCAATGAGCAGTTCTTC	CASSSEGTRVNEQFF